This is a list of T cell receptor beta chains from one sample in a study of blood T cell repertoires in COVID-19. Measured with immunoSEQ multiplex PCR; TCRdb has only the in-frame clones, and not every one. The data show 200,000 to 250,000 clones, approximately 82% seen once. The sequencing input was peripheral blood. The source is a woman aged 40 to 50 who had recovered from COVID-19. CDR3s include the opening cysteine and the closing phenylalanine or tryptophan. Fields, in order: J gene, D gene, V gene, clone size, CDR3 protein, CDR3 DNA. The D gene is left open where the match is weak. Not every row has a clone size; where given, it reads once, few, many or a size class.

TRBJ1-1,TRBD1,TRBV27,NA,CASRDRVIDTEAFF,TGTGCCAGCAGGGACAGGGTTATTGACACTGAAGCTTTCTTT
TRBJ1-3,NA,TRBV19,NA,CASSIAPGSYGNTIYF,TGTGCCAGTAGTATAGCCCCAGGGTCCTACGGAAACACCATATATTTT
TRBJ2-2,TRBD2,TRBV28,NA,CASSGSGGSDTGELFF,TGTGCCAGCAGTGGTAGCGGGGGGTCCGACACCGGGGAGCTGTTTTTT
TRBJ1-2,TRBD1,TRBV5-5,NA,CASSLGTGAIYGYTF,TGTGCCAGCAGCTTGGGGACAGGGGCTATCTATGGCTACACCTTC
TRBJ2-1,NA,TRBV6-1,NA,CASSEEGTYNEQFF,TGTGCCAGCAGTGAAGAGGGGACTTACAATGAGCAGTTCTTC
TRBJ2-2,NA,TRBV5-1,NA,CASRYTGYSDGELFF,TGCGCCAGCAGGTATACAGGGTATTCGGACGGGGAGCTGTTTTTT
TRBJ2-7,NA,TRBV20-1,NA,CSASPTYEQYF,TGCAGTGCTAGTCCAACCTACGAGCAGTACTTC
TRBJ2-3,NA,TRBV5-4,NA,CASTAEGPLRPDTQYF,TGTGCCAGCACCGCCGAGGGTCCCTTACGGCCAGATACGCAGTATTTT
TRBJ1-5,TRBD1,TRBV19,once,CASSRGQGPNSNQPQHF,TGTGCCAGTAGTCGGGGACAGGGCCCTAATAGCAATCAGCCCCAGCATTTT
TRBJ1-1,TRBD1,TRBV6-1,NA,CASSEVATGDTEAFF,TGTGCCAGCAGTGAAGTGGCAACAGGGGACACTGAAGCTTTCTTT
TRBJ1-2,TRBD1,TRBV2,NA,CASRDRGLDGYTF,TGTGCCAGCAGGGACAGGGGCTTGGATGGCTACACCTTC
TRBJ1-1,TRBD1,TRBV6-5,NA,CASSYVYRGMTEAFF,TGTGCCAGCAGTTACGTTTACAGGGGAATGACTGAAGCTTTCTTT
TRBJ2-2,NA,TRBV7-2,NA,CASSLVSRVGELFF,TGTGCCAGCAGCTTAGTCTCCAGGGTCGGGGAGCTGTTTTTT
TRBJ2-3,NA,TRBV14,NA,CASSEDFRSGVGTDTQYF,TGTGCCAGCAGCGAAGACTTTCGGTCGGGAGTCGGCACAGATACGCAGTATTTT
TRBJ2-7,NA,TRBV2,NA,CASRPIGSGLITYEQYF,TGTGCCAGCAGGCCAATAGGGTCGGGGTTGATAACGTACGAGCAGTACTTC
TRBJ2-2,NA,TRBV27,NA,CASSLGGANTGELFF,TGTGCCAGCAGTTTGGGGGGAGCGAACACCGGGGAGCTGTTTTTT
TRBJ1-5,NA,TRBV3-1/TRBV3-2,NA,CASTDKGEQPQHF,TGTGCCAGCACCGATAAAGGGGAACAGCCCCAGCATTTT
TRBJ2-7,TRBD1,TRBV30,NA,CAWSPPGQGAPITYEQYF,TGTGCCTGGAGTCCACCGGGACAGGGGGCGCCAATCACCTACGAGCAGTACTTC
TRBJ2-2,TRBD2,TRBV3-1/TRBV3-2,NA,CASSPRNLAGNTGELFF,TGTGCCAGCAGCCCCAGAAACCTAGCGGGGAACACCGGGGAGCTGTTTTTT
TRBJ2-5,NA,TRBV3-1/TRBV3-2,NA,CASSLTTGGLGETQYF,TGTGCCAGCAGTCTCACCACGGGGGGCTTAGGAGAGACCCAGTACTTC
TRBJ1-1,NA,TRBV5-6,few,CASSLGQMNTEAFF,TGTGCCAGCAGCCTCGGACAGATGAACACTGAAGCTTTCTTT
TRBJ1-5,NA,TRBV4-3,NA,CASSQERNQPQHF,TGCGCCAGCAGCCAAGAGAGGAATCAGCCCCAGCATTTT
TRBJ2-3,TRBD2,TRBV6-5,NA,CASSYSGGGGADTQYF,TGTGCCAGCAGTTACTCTGGGGGGGGAGGGGCAGATACGCAGTATTTT